One sample yielded the 28 T cell receptor beta chains listed below, sequenced in a study of beta chain features in type 1 diabetes. Since all of the isolated RNA was reverse transcribed, expressed TCRB transcripts were what got sequenced. Some clones are missing from TCRdb's copy, which holds only in-frame ones; the method was immunoSEQ multiplex PCR. The repertoire holds 110,000 to 150,000 clones, with nearly 9.5% as singletons. Sequenced: central memory CD4+ T cells from blood. These receptors were obtained from a man between 18 and 29 years old in good health.

This rearrangement joins TRBV4-2 to TRBJ2-1; 15 bases map to TRBD2. The V and J ends lost 3 bases and 9 bases, in that order; junction bases with no gene match: 3. The CDR3 has 15 residues. The V gene's germline CDR1 is LGHNA and CDR2 YNFKEQ. The DNA for the CDR3 is TGTGCCAGCAGCCATGGGACTAGCGGGAGGAGTGAGCAGTTCTTC. The encoded protein is CASSHGTSGRSEQFF.

The CDR3 sequence is CASRQGIGTDTQYF. The CDR3 coding sequence is TGCGCCAGCAGGCAGGGGATTGGCACAGATACGCAGTATTTT. The rearrangement joins TRBV5-1 to TRBJ2-3; perhaps TRBD1 as D (6 bases). Deletions cut 5 bases from V and 1 base from J, with 11 bases between. Germline V gene sequence: CDR1 SGHRS, CDR2 YFSETQ. This CDR3 is 14 amino acids long.

The chain is built from TRBV10-3 and TRBJ2-5, with TRBD1 identical over 7 bases. Germline V gene sequence: CDR1 ENHRY, CDR2 SYGVKD. CDR3 length equals 13 residues. The trim removed 10 bases at V and 2 bases at J, leaving 7 bases unmatched. The CDR3 protein is CATTRDSQETQYF. DNA for the CDR3: TGTGCCACAACTAGGGACAGTCAAGAGACCCAGTACTTC.

The gene calls are TRBV6-5 and TRBJ2-2; tentative D call: TRBD1 (5 bases). V gave up 6 bases and J gave up 5 bases, with 13 bases separating them. The CDR3 is made up of 14 amino acids. Germline CDR1 and CDR2: MNHEY and SVGAGI. CDR3 loop: CASRTQGRTGELFF. Written as DNA, the CDR3 is TGTGCCAGCAGAACGCAGGGTCGGACCGGGGAGCTGTTTTTT.

The gene calls are TRBV2 and TRBJ1-2; a possible D gene is TRBD1 (5 bases). Germline CDR1 SNHLY, CDR2 FYNNEI. With 4 bases removed from V and 0 bases from J, the gap between germline ends came to 9 bases. The CDR3 contains 14 residues. The CDR3: CASSVRVSNYGYTF. DNA of the CDR3: TGTGCCAGCAGTGTCAGGGTGTCTAACTATGGCTACACCTTC.

The genes are TRBV28 and TRBJ2-1; D uncertain. CDR3 length: 13 residues. From germline, CDR1 is MDHEN and CDR2 SYDVKM. V lost 5 bases and J 5 bases, leaving 10 bases between the germline ends. The CDR3 loop reads CASSPSGHNEQFF. The CDR3 nucleotides are TGTGCCAGCAGTCCCAGTGGGCACAATGAGCAGTTCTTC.

In its sample, this clone was seen a few times. The CDR3 DNA follows: TGTGCCAGCAGCCTCGGGACAGCCAAATACGAGCAGTACTTC. It codes for CASSLGTAKYEQYF. This chain uses TRBV6-5 with TRBJ2-7; 7 bases align to TRBD1. The V gene's germline CDR1 is MNHEY and CDR2 SVGAGI. There are 14 residues in the CDR3. With 6 bases clipped from V and 4 bases from J, the junction kept 9 bases outside the gene matches.

The V and J genes are TRBV10-2 and TRBJ1-6, with D perhaps TRBD1 (6 bases). This CDR3 has 14 amino acids. Germline V gene data show CDR1 as WSHSY and CDR2 as SAAADI. V shed 3 bases and J shed 10 bases, with 13 bases lying between them. In DNA, the CDR3 is TGCGCCAGCAGTGATAGGGACATTCCATCACCCCTCCACTTT. Its translation: CASSDRDIPSPLHF.

The chain combines TRBV7-9 with TRBJ2-1, with D tentatively TRBD1 (6 bases). With 1 base removed from V and 6 bases from J, the gap between germline ends came to 10 bases. From germline, CDR1 is SEHNR and CDR2 FQNEAQ (reference sequence). CDR3 length equals 14 residues. The CDR3, as DNA: TGTGCCAGCAGCTTAGTGGGGGCCCGCAATGAGCAGTTCTTC. Translating gives CASSLVGARNEQFF.

V and J are TRBV5-4 and TRBJ2-5; 11 bases match TRBD1. The J segment lost 5 bases and the V segment lost 3 bases, leaving 6 bases of the junction unmatched. Per germline, CDR1 SGHNT and CDR2 YYREEE (reference sequence). The CDR3 has 15 amino acids. The CDR3 sequence: CASSSRTGGVETQYF. As DNA, the CDR3 is TGTGCCAGCAGCTCCCGGACAGGGGGCGTCGAGACCCAGTACTTC.

This clone turned up a few times. CDR3 residues: CATSRERDYEQYF. As DNA, the CDR3 is TGTGCCACCAGCAGAGAACGGGATTACGAGCAGTACTTC. V is TRBV15 and J is TRBJ2-7; tentative D call: TRBD2 (5 bases). The CDR3 has 13 residues. Germline V CDR1 and CDR2: LNHNV, YYDKDF (reference sequence). V was clipped by 0 bases and J by 4 bases, with 7 bases between them.

Only a few counts were recorded for this clone. The sample contains more than one DNA sequence encoding this CDR3. This rearrangement joins TRBV5-1 to TRBJ2-1; TRBD2 aligns across 10 bases. CDR3 length equals 15 residues. Germline CDR1 is SGHRS and CDR2 is YFSETQ. Losses at the gene ends were 1 base for V and 4 bases for J; bases not matched to a gene: 2. The CDR3 reads CASSLIAGGYNEQFF. The CDR3 nucleotides are TGCGCCAGCAGCTTGATAGCGGGGGGATACAATGAGCAGTTCTTC.

This clone was detected a few times. The rearrangement joins TRBV11-2 to TRBJ2-7; 9 positions match TRBD2. Looked up from germline, CDR1 is SGHAT and CDR2 is FQNNGV. The V segment lost 1 base and the J segment 5 bases; nucleotides outside the gene matches: 6. CDR3 length: 15 residues. The CDR3 nucleotides are TGTGCCAGCAGCTTAGGGACTAGCGAAGGAAACGAGCAGTACTTC. Protein product: CASSLGTSEGNEQYF.

The sample holds a few counts of this clone. The rearrangement joins TRBV29-1 to TRBJ2-3, with 7 bases that match TRBD2. Germline-derived CDR1 and CDR2 are SQVTM and ANQGSEA. The CDR3 extends over 15 amino acids. J lost 0 bases, V lost 6 bases, and 9 bases had no gene match. The CDR3, as DNA: TGCAGCGTAACTCCCGGACTAGTTAGCACAGATACGCAGTATTTT. This translates into CSVTPGLVSTDTQYF.

This clone was counted between two and nine times. The chain couples TRBV5-6 to TRBJ2-5; 8 bases align to TRBD2. The CDR3 is 14 amino acids. The V gene's germline CDR1 is SGHDT and CDR2 YYEEEE. The ends lost 4 bases at V and 4 bases at J; junction bases unmatched: 6. The CDR3 DNA reads TGTGCCAGCAGCACGGGACTAGATGGAGAGACCCAGTACTTC. Translating gives CASSTGLDGETQYF.

This clone has only a few counts. The chain links TRBV19 to TRBJ2-6; the D gene is possibly TRBD1 (5 bases). CDR3 length equals 16 residues. Trimming left V 7 bases short and J 4 bases short, with 17 bases between. Germline V gene sequence: CDR1 LNHDA, CDR2 SQIVND (reference sequence). The CDR3 nucleotides are TGTGCCAGTAATCCCGTGCAGGGTTCCGGGGCCAACGTCCTGACTTTC. It is translated as CASNPVQGSGANVLTF.

The V gene is TRBV4-3, the J gene TRBJ2-7; D may be TRBD1 (5 bases). This CDR3 spans 16 amino acids. CDR1 and CDR2 (germline): LGHNA, YSLEER. With 0 bases removed from V and 2 bases from J, the gap between germline ends came to 14 bases. The CDR3 here is CASSQDHRQGAYEQYF. The CDR3 DNA follows: TGCGCCAGCAGCCAAGATCATAGGCAGGGCGCCTACGAGCAGTACTTC.

V and J are TRBV7-2 and TRBJ2-1; the match to TRBD1 covers 7 bases. There are 13 residues in the CDR3. Germline CDR1 SGHTA, CDR2 FQGNSA. J was trimmed by 9 bases and V by 3 bases; bases with no gene match: 5. The DNA of the CDR3 is TGTGCCAGCAGCTTGCGACAGGGAAGTGAGCAGTTCTTC. Translated, it gives CASSLRQGSEQFF.

This clone was seen a few times. The chain recombines TRBV5-1 with TRBJ1-2; 9 bases agree with TRBD1. The germline CDR1 and CDR2 sequences are SGHRS and YFSETQ. The V segment lost 5 bases and the J segment 12 bases; nucleotides outside the gene matches: 11. The CDR3 is made up of 13 amino acids. The CDR3, as DNA: TGCGCCAGCAGGTCTGACGGGGACAGGGTGGACACCTTC. This translates into CASRSDGDRVDTF.

This clone was observed a handful of times. This rearrangement joins TRBV5-1 to TRBJ2-2; TRBD1 aligns across 7 bases. From germline, CDR1 is SGHRS and CDR2 YFSETQ. The length of the CDR3 is 15 residues. V was pared by 6 bases and J by 6 bases, with 11 bases of the junction left unmatched. DNA for the CDR3: TGCGCCAGCACCGGACGACAGGGTATGGCCGGGGAGCTGTTTTTT. It yields the protein CASTGRQGMAGELFF.

The chain uses TRBV14 and TRBJ2-7, with 10 bases fitting TRBD2. CDR1 and CDR2 from the germline V gene are SGHDN and FVKESK. Trimming removed 5 bases from V and 3 bases from J; junction bases left unmatched: 7. The CDR3 spans 15 residues. The CDR3 nucleotides are TGTGCCAGCAGCTCACTAGCGGGGCTACGCTACGAGCAGTACTTC. This gives the protein CASSSLAGLRYEQYF.

This clone was seen ten or more times. The rearrangement uses TRBV5-6 and TRBJ2-2, with unresolved D. Germline lookup yields CDR1 SGHDT and CDR2 YYEEEE. Trimming took off 1 base at V and 4 bases at J, with 5 bases between the two ends. The CDR3 consists of 13 residues. The CDR3 sequence is CASSLPGTGELFF. CDR3 nucleotides: TGTGCCAGCAGCTTGCCCGGCACCGGGGAGCTGTTTTTT.

The chain has TRBV28 and TRBJ2-2; no clear D. The germline V gene has CDR1 MDHEN and CDR2 SYDVKM. The CDR3 totals 14 residues. V lost 3 bases and J 0 bases, leaving 5 bases between the germline ends. The CDR3 sequence is CASSFSTNTGELFF. The DNA of the CDR3 is TGTGCCAGCAGTTTCAGTACGAACACCGGGGAGCTGTTTTTT.

This clone has more than one count but fewer than ten. The chain combines TRBV30 with TRBJ2-5; tentatively, D is TRBD2 (6 bases). Germline-derived CDR1 and CDR2 are GTSNPN and SVGIG (reference sequence). Trimming pared 4 bases from V and 5 bases from J, leaving 8 bases between. CDR3 length: 11 amino acids. CDR3 region: CAWTGGETQYF. DNA for the CDR3: TGTGCCTGGACTGGGGGGGAGACCCAGTACTTC.

V usage is TRBV7-8 and J usage is TRBJ2-7; 9 nucleotides match TRBD1. The germline V gene has CDR1 SGHVS and CDR2 FQNEAQ. V trimming: 1 base; J trimming: 6 bases; junction bases outside the gene matches: 4. The CDR3 is 14 residues long. CDR3 sequence: CASSLDDRGVEQYF. For the CDR3, the DNA is TGTGCCAGCAGCTTAGACGACAGGGGGGTCGAGCAGTACTTC.

This clone was seen ten or more times. This chain links TRBV19 with TRBJ1-6; D is possibly TRBD1 (5 bases). CDR3 length: 14 amino acids. Per the germline V gene, CDR1 is LNHDA and CDR2 is SQIVND (reference sequence). Trimming left V 3 bases short and J 8 bases short, with 11 bases between. The DNA of the CDR3 is TGTGCCAGTAGTATCACCAAAGGGGATTCACCCCTCCACTTT. Its translation: CASSITKGDSPLHF.

The sample holds a few counts of this clone. V is TRBV6-6 and J is TRBJ2-1; maybe TRBD2 (7 bases). Germline V CDR1 and CDR2: MNHNY, SVGAGI (reference sequence). The CDR3 sequence is 14 residues long. Trimming left V 3 bases short and J 8 bases short, with 14 bases between. CDR3 sequence: CASSYRGAQDEQFF. The CDR3 DNA is TGTGCCAGCAGTTATCGGGGGGCCCAGGATGAGCAGTTCTTC.

This sequence joins TRBV27 and TRBJ2-1, with 7 bases matching TRBD2. The junction had 8 bases not matched to a gene; V was cut back by 2 bases and J by 7 bases. This CDR3 contains 15 residues. Germline-derived CDR1 and CDR2 are MNHEY and SMNVEV (reference sequence). This CDR3 is CASSLGPNGGNEQFF. The CDR3 DNA reads TGTGCCAGCAGTTTAGGGCCCAACGGGGGGAATGAGCAGTTCTTC.